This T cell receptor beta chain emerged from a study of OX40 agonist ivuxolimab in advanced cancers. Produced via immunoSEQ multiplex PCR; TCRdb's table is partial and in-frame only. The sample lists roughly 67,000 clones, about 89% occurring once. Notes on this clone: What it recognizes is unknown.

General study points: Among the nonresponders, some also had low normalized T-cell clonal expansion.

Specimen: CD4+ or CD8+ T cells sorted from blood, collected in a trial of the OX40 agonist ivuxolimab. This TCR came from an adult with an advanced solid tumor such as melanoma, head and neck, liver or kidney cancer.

The CDR3 loop reads CASSSFWVAANNEQFF. For the CDR3, the DNA is TGTGCCAGCAGTTCCTTCTGGGTAGCGGCGAACAATGAGCAGTTCTTC. The chain recombines TRBV28 with TRBJ2-1, with a tentative D call TRBD2 (6 bases). The V gene lost 4 bases and the J gene lost 5 bases, with 18 bases spanning the gap. CDR1 and CDR2 (germline): MDHEN, SYDVKM. The CDR3 runs 16 residues.